The 14 T cell receptor beta chains given below trace back to one sample, sequenced in a study of T cells in Graves' hyperthyroidism and ophthalmopathy. The TCR beta CDR3 regions underwent amplification using RNA transcripts as the source. The HTBI set primed first-round TCR CDR3 RT-PCR. MiXCR, applied by TCRdb to the multiplex PCR reads, yields one record per CDR3 protein. The table records 530,000 or so distinct CDR3 sequences, under 20% of them present only once. Sequencing used blood. These receptors all come from a woman younger than 35 with Graves' ophthalmopathy.

In this sample, this clonotype turned up many times. The CDR3 here is CSARKGQNYGYTF. The DNA for the CDR3 is TGCAGTGCTAGAAAGGGACAGAACTATGGCTACACCTTC. The chain couples TRBV20-1 to TRBJ1-2, with 7 bases lining up with TRBD1. V was clipped by 2 bases and J by 2 bases; unmatched bases: 2. The CDR3 length is 13 residues. The germline V gene encodes CDR1 DFQATT and CDR2 SNEGSKA (reference sequence).

The CDR3 DNA reads TGTGCCAGCAGAACAAGGACTAACTATGGCTACACCTTC. Translating gives CASRTRTNYGYTF. J is TRBJ1-2 and V is TRBV5-4; no definite D call. The CDR3 spans 13 residues. Germline values: CDR1 SGHNT, CDR2 YYREEE (reference sequence). The V end lost 5 bases, the J end lost 0 bases, and 8 bases lay between the germline ends.

This clonotype was counted ten times or more. This chain connects TRBV6-1 to TRBJ2-5; D possibly matches TRBD1 or TRBD2 (5 bases each). Germline assignment: CDR1 MNHNS and CDR2 SASEGT. CDR3 size: 16 residues. The V end was cut by 5 bases, the J end by 2 bases, with 18 bases between. Here the CDR3 DNA reads TGTGCCAGCAGTCCCGCCTCGGTTGGGGGACAAGAGACCCAGTACTTC. Its translation is CASSPASVGGQETQYF.

This clonotype came up many times. The chain recombines TRBV28 with TRBJ2-5, with TRBD2 matching over 8 bases. Trimming at V came to 3 bases and at J to 1 base, leaving 4 bases not matched to a gene. The CDR3 extends over 15 amino acids. The germline V gene has CDR1 MDHEN and CDR2 SYDVKM. CDR3 in amino acids: CASSFERGLQETQYF. As DNA, the CDR3 is TGTGCCAGCAGTTTCGAGCGGGGGCTCCAAGAGACCCAGTACTTC.

This clonotype was observed a few times. The CDR3 bases are TGTGCCAGTAGTATCGAGGGCAGCTATGGCTACACCTTC. Residues: CASSIEGSYGYTF. The chain combines TRBV19 with TRBJ1-2, with unresolved D. The CDR3 covers 13 residues. Trimming left V 3 bases short and J 4 bases short, with 9 bases between. Germline V CDR1 and CDR2: LNHDA, SQIVND (reference sequence).

The chain links TRBV19 to TRBJ1-2; maybe TRBD1 (5 bases). This CDR3 region has 14 residues. Germline CDR1 LNHDA, CDR2 SQIVND (reference sequence). The V gene lost 5 bases and the J gene lost 1 base, with 11 bases spanning the gap. The CDR3 DNA is TGTGCCAGTAGTCCATTGACAGTTAACTATGGCTACACCTTC. Residues: CASSPLTVNYGYTF.

The V gene is TRBV19, the J gene TRBJ1-5; 8 bases fit TRBD1. This CDR3 is built from 16 residues. V was pared by 6 bases and J by 4 bases, with 11 bases of the junction left unmatched. CDR1 is LNHDA and CDR2 is SQIVND in the germline V gene (reference sequence). The CDR3 nucleotides read TGTGCCAGTAGCAGAGGTCGGACAGGGTTTAATCAGCCCCAGCATTTT. Translated, it gives CASSRGRTGFNQPQHF.

The V and J genes are TRBV6-2 or TRBV6-3 and TRBJ2-5; D not certain. CDR1 MNHEY and CDR2 SVGEGT come from the germline V gene. CDR3 size: 17 residues. Between the trimmed V and J ends, which lost 8 bases and 7 bases, there was a span of 29 bases. CDR3 in DNA: TGTGCCAGCTGGACGGACCGGGTCTCGACCTTTTACGTGACCCAGTACTTC. Translated: CASWTDRVSTFYVTQYF.

V gene TRBV20-1 combines with J gene TRBJ2-5; unclear D gene. CDR1 is DFQATT and CDR2 is SNEGSKA in the germline V gene (reference sequence). This CDR3 spans 15 amino acids. Trimming removed 6 bases from V and 1 base from J, with 18 bases in between. As DNA, the CDR3 is TGCAGTGCCAGCAGAACTCCGGGTATCCAAGAGACCCAGTACTTC. Translating it yields CSASRTPGIQETQYF.

In its sample, this clonotype was seen a few times. This chain uses TRBV29-1 with TRBJ1-1; 7 bases map to TRBD1. After removal of 8 bases from V and 10 bases from J, the junction contained 10 bases not matched to a gene. Germline-derived CDR1 and CDR2 are SQVTM and ANQGSEA. This CDR3 comprises 11 residues. The CDR3 protein is CSSDQGVSAFF. The CDR3, as DNA: TGCAGCTCGGACCAGGGGGTTTCAGCTTTCTTT.

The rearrangement joins TRBV9 to TRBJ1-2; 8 bases are a match to TRBD1. The V and J ends lost 7 bases and 5 bases, in that order; junction bases with no gene match: 4. The CDR3 consists of 12 residues. Germline lookup yields CDR1 SGDLS and CDR2 YYNGEE. CDR3 bases: TGTGCCAGCCGGACAGGGAAGTATGGCTACACCTTC. Translated, it gives CASRTGKYGYTF. The whole variable domain, remainder taken from reference TRBV9 and TRBJ1-2, is DSGVTQTPKHLITATGQRVTLRCSPRSGDLSVYWYQQSLDQGLQFLIQYYNGEERAKGNILERFSAQQFPDLHSELNLSSLELGDSALYFCASRTGKYGYTFGSGTRLTVV.

V and J are TRBV6-5 and TRBJ2-1, with TRBD2 matching 12 bases. The junction had 3 bases not matched to a gene; V was cut back by 4 bases and J by 8 bases. The CDR3 runs to 14 residues. Germline CDR1 and CDR2: MNHEY and SVGAGI. CDR3 protein: CASSLTSGSDEQFF. CDR3 in DNA: TGTGCCAGCAGTTTGACTAGCGGGAGCGATGAGCAGTTCTTC.

This clonotype was seen a few times. V and J are TRBV2 and TRBJ2-1; 9 bases are a match to TRBD2. CDR3 length: 14 residues. Unmatched junction bases numbered 8, after V lost 8 bases and J lost 6 bases. Germline CDR1 reads SNHLY; CDR2 reads FYNNEI. Here the CDR3 DNA reads TGTGCCAGCTCAGGACTAGCGTGGGCCAATGAGCAGTTCTTC. It translates to CASSGLAWANEQFF. Together with reference TRBV2 and TRBJ2-1, the CDR3 gives the full variable domain: EPEVTQTPSHQVTQMGQEVILRCVPISNHLYFYWYRQILGQKVEFLVSFYNNEISEKSEIFDDQFSVERPDGSNFTLKIRSTKLEDSAMYFCASSGLAWANEQFFGPGTRLTVL.

This clonotype has ten or more counts. The rearrangement uses TRBV27 and TRBJ2-7; D is perhaps TRBD1 (6 bases). CDR3 size: 13 residues. Germline CDR1 MNHEY, CDR2 SMNVEV (reference sequence). V dropped 3 bases and J dropped 3 bases, with 9 bases sitting between them. The CDR3 here is CASSFGGGYEQYF. In nucleotides, the CDR3 is TGTGCCAGCAGTTTTGGGGGCGGCTACGAGCAGTACTTC.